The entry below describes one T cell receptor beta chain. Its antigen remains unknown. The data were taken from a study of blood T cells in healthy people across ages. Findings and limits, study-wide: Diversity estimates drawn from one million T cells were deemed underestimates. Significant beta diversity loss was already apparent by age around 40, declining roughly linearly. Possibly confounding the expanded clonotype changes was the fact that donor CMV status was unknown.

Combining a sample-barcoded 5' primer with a J-beta primer mix, a second PCR ran for about 7 to 11 cycles. TCRdb fed the 5' RACE reads into MiXCR, producing one record per CDR3 protein. This table has hundreds of thousands of distinct CDR3 sequences, about 53% appearing once. This CDR3 contains 13 residues. The V end was cut by 0 bases, the J end by 6 bases, with 9 bases between. Per the germline V gene, CDR1 is SGHRS and CDR2 is YFSETQ. The sequence was collected from a man aged 55 to 70 in good health. V gene TRBV5-1 combines with J gene TRBJ1-1; no clear D gene. The sample comprised blood. The CDR3 loop is CASSLDDWAEAFF. DNA for the CDR3: TGCGCCAGCAGCTTGGATGACTGGGCTGAAGCTTTCTTT.